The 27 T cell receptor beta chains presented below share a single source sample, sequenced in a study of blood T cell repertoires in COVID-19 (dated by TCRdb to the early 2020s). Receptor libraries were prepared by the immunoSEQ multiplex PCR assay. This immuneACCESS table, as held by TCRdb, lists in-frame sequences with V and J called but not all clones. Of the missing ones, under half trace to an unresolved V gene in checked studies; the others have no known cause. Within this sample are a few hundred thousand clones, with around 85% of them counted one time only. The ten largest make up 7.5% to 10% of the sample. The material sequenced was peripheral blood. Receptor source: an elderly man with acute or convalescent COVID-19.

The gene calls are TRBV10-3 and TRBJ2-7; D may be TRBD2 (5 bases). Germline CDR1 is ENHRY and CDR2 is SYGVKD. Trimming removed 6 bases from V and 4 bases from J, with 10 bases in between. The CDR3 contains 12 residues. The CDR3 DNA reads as TGTGCCATCAGCCCCGGCGGGTACGAGCAGTACTTC. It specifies CAISPGGYEQYF.

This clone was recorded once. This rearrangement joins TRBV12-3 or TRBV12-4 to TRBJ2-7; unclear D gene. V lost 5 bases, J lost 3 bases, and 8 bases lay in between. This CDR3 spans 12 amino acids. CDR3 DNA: TGTGCCAGCAGTCCGAGGAACTACGAGCAGTACTTC. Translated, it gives CASSPRNYEQYF.

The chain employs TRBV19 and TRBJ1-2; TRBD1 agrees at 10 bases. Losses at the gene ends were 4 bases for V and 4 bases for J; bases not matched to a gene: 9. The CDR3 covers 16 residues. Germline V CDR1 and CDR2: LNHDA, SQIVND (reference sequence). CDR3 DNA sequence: TGTGCCAGTAGTACCTTGACAGGGGGCCGCGGCTATGGCTACACCTTC. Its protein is CASSTLTGGRGYGYTF.

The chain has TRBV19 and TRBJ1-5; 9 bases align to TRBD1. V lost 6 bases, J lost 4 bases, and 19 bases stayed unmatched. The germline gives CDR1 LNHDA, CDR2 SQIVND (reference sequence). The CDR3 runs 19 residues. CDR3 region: CASSPGTAGQGPKNQPQHF. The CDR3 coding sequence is TGTGCCAGTAGCCCCGGAACTGCGGGACAGGGTCCTAAAAATCAGCCCCAGCATTTT.

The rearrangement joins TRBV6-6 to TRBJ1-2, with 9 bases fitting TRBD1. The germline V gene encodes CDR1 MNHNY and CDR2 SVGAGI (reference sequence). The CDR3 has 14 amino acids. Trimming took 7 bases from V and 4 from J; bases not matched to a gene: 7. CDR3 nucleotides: TGTGCCAGCACCTGGACAGGGGATTCCTATGGCTACACCTTC. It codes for CASTWTGDSYGYTF.

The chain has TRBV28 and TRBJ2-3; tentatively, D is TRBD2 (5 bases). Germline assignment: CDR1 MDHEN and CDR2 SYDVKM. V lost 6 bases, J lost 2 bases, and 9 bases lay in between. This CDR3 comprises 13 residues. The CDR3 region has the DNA TGTGCCAGCAGACCTGACTACACAGATACGCAGTATTTT. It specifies CASRPDYTDTQYF. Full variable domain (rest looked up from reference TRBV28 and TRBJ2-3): DVKVTQSSRYLVKRTGEKVFLECVQDMDHENMFWYRQDPGLGLRLIYFSYDVKMKEKGDIPEGYSVSREKKERFSLILESASTNQTSMYLCASRPDYTDTQYFGPGTRLTVL.

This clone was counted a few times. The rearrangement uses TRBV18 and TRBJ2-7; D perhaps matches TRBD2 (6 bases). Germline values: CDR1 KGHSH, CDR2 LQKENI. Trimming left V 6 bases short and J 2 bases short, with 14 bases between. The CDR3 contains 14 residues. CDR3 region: CASSPRGVTYEQYF. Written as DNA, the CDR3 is TGTGCCAGCTCCCCCCGCGGGGTCACCTACGAGCAGTACTTC.

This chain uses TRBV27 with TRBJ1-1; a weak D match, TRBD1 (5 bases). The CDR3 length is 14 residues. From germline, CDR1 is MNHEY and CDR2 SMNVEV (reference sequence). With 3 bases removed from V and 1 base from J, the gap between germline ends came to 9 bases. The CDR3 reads CASSFSDTNTEAFF. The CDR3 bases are TGTGCCAGCAGTTTTTCGGACACGAACACTGAAGCTTTCTTT.

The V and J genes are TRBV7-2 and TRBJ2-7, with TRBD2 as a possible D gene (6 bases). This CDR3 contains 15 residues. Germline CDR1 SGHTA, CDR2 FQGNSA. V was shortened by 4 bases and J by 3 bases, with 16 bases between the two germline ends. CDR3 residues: CASSSTSQVFYEQYF. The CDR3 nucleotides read TGTGCCAGCAGCTCAACTAGCCAAGTTTTCTACGAGCAGTACTTC.

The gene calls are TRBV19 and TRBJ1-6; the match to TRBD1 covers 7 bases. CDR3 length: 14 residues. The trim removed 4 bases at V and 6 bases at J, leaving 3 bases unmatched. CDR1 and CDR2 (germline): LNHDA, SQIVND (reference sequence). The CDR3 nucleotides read TGTGCCAGTAGTACTGGACAGGTTAATTCACCCCTCCACTTT. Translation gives CASSTGQVNSPLHF.

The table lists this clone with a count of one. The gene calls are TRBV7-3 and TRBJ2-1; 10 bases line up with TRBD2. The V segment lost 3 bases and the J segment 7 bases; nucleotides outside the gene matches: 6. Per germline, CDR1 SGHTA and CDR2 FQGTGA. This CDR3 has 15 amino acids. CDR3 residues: CASSFTSGAGNEQFF. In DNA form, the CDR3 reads TGTGCCAGCAGCTTTACTAGCGGGGCGGGAAATGAGCAGTTCTTC.

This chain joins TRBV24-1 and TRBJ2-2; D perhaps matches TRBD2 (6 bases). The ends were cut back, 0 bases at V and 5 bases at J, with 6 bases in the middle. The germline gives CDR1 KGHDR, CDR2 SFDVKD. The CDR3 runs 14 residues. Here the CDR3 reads CATSDLGGTGELFF. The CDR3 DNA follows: TGTGCCACCAGTGATTTGGGGGGGACCGGGGAGCTGTTTTTT.

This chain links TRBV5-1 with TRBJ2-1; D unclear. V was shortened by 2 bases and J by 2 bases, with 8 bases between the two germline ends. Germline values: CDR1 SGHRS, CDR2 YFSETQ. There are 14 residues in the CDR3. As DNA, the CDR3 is TGCGCCAGCAGCTTACAAGGAGCCTACAATGAGCAGTTCTTC. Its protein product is CASSLQGAYNEQFF.

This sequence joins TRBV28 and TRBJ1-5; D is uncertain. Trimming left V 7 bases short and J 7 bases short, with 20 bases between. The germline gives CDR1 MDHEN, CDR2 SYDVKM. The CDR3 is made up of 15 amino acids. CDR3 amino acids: CASIPLGGFYQPQHF. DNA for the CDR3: TGTGCCAGCATCCCCCTGGGCGGGTTCTACCAGCCCCAGCATTTT. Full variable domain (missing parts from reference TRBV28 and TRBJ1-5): DVKVTQSSRYLVKRTGEKVFLECVQDMDHENMFWYRQDPGLGLRLIYFSYDVKMKEKGDIPEGYSVSREKKERFSLILESASTNQTSMYLCASIPLGGFYQPQHFGDGTRLSIL.

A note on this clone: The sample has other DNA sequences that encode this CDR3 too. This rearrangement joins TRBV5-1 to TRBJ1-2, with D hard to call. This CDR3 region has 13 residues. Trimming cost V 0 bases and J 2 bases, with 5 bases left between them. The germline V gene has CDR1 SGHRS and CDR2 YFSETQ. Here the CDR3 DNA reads TGCGCCAGCAGCTTGGGTCAGAACTATGGCTACACCTTC. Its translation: CASSLGQNYGYTF.

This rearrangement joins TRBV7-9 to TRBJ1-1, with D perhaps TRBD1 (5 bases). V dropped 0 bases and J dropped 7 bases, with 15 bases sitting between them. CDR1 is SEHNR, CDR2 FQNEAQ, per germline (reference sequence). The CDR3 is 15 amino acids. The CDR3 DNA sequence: TGTGCCAGCAGCTTAGCGCAGGGATTAAGTGATGAAGCTTTCTTT. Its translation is CASSLAQGLSDEAFF.

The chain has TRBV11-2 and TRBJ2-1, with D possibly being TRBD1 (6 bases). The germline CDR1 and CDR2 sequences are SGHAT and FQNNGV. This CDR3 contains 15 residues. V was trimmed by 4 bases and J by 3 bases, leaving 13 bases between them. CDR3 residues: CASSWSRGSYNEQFF. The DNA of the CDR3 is TGTGCCAGCAGCTGGAGTAGGGGGAGCTACAATGAGCAGTTCTTC. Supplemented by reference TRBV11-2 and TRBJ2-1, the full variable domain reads EAGVAQSPRYKIIEKRQSVAFWCNPISGHATLYWYQQILGQGPKLLIQFQNNGVVDDSQLPKDRFSAERLKGVDSTLKIQPAKLEDSAVYLCASSWSRGSYNEQFFGPGTRLTVL.

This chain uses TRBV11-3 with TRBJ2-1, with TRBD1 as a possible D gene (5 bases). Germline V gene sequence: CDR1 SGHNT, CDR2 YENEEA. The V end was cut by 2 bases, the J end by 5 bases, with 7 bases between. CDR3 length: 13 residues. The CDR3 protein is CASSLSRDNEQFF. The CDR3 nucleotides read TGTGCCAGCAGCTTAAGCAGGGACAATGAGCAGTTCTTC.

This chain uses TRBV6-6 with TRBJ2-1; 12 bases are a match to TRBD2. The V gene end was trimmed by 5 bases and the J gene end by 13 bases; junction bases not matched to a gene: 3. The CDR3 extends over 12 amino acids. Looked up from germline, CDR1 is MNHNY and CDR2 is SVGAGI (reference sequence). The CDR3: CASSRTSGTQFF. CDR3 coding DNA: TGTGCCAGCAGTCGGACTAGCGGGACCCAGTTCTTC.

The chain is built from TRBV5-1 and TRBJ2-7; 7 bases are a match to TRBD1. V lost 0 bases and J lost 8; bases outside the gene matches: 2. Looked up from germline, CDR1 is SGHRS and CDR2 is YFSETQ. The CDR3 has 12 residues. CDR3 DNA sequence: TGCGCCAGCAGCTTGGCCAGGGGGAAGCAGTACTTC. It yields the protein CASSLARGKQYF.

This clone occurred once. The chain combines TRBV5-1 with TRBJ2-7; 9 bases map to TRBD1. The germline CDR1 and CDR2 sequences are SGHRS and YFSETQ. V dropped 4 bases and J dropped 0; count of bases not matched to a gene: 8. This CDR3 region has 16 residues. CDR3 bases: TGCGCCAGCAGCGGGGAGGGACAGGGCCACTCCTACGAGCAGTACTTC. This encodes CASSGEGQGHSYEQYF.

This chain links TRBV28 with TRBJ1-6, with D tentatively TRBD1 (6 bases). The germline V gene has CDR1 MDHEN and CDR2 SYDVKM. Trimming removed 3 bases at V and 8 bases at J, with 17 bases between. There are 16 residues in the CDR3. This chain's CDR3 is CASSFNWQGKDSPLHF. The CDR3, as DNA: TGTGCCAGCAGTTTTAATTGGCAGGGGAAAGATTCACCCCTCCACTTT. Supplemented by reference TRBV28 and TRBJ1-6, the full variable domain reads DVKVTQSSRYLVKRTGEKVFLECVQDMDHENMFWYRQDPGLGLRLIYFSYDVKMKEKGDIPEGYSVSREKKERFSLILESASTNQTSMYLCASSFNWQGKDSPLHFGNGTRLTVT.

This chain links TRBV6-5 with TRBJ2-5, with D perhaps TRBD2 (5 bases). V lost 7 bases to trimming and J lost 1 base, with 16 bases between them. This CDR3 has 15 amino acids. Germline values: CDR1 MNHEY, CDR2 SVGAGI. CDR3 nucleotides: TGTGCCAGCACGGAGGTGCCGGCTGTCCAAGAGACCCAGTACTTC. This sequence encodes CASTEVPAVQETQYF.

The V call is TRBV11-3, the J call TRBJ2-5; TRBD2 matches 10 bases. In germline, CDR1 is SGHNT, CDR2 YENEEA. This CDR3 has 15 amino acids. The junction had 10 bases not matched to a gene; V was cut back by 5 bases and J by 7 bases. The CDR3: CASSPTSGHRGTQYF. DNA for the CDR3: TGTGCCAGCAGCCCGACTAGCGGGCACCGGGGGACCCAGTACTTC.

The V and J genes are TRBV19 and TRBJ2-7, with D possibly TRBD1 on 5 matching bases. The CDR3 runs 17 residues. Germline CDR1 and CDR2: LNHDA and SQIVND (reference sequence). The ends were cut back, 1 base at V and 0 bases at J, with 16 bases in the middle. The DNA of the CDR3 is TGTGCCAGTAGTATAGTGGGGCTGTTTAGGTTCTCCTACGAGCAGTACTTC. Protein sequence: CASSIVGLFRFSYEQYF.

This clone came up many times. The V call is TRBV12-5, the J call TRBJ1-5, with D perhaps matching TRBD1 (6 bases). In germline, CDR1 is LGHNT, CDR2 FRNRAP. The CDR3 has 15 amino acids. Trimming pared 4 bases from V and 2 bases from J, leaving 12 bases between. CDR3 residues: CASGYSWGRNQPQHF. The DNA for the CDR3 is TGTGCTAGTGGTTATTCGTGGGGGCGCAATCAGCCCCAGCATTTT. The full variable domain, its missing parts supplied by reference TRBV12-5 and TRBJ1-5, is DARVTQTPRHKVTEMGQEVTMRCQPILGHNTVFWYRQTMMQGLELLAYFRNRAPLDDSGMPKDRFSAEMPDATLATLKIQPSEPRDSAVYFCASGYSWGRNQPQHFGDGTRLSIL.

This CDR3 is CASSPGGEQYF. Here the CDR3 DNA reads TGTGCCAGCAGCCCGGGGGGGGAGCAGTACTTC. The genes are TRBV3-1 (or the pseudogene TRBV3-2) and TRBJ2-7; 8 positions match TRBD2. Per germline, CDR1 LGHDT and CDR2 YNNKEL (reference sequence). The J segment lost 7 bases and the V segment lost 4 bases, leaving 0 bases of the junction unmatched. This CDR3 region has 11 residues.